A single sample is the source of the 22 T cell receptor beta chains below, sequenced in a study of OX40 agonist ivuxolimab in advanced cancers. Some clones are missing from TCRdb's copy, which holds only in-frame ones; the method was immunoSEQ multiplex PCR. The sample has just under 65,000 clones, about 90% seen once. Sequenced here: CD4+ or CD8+ T cells sorted from blood, sampled in a trial of the OX40 agonist ivuxolimab. The origin of the receptors is an adult with an advanced solid tumor such as melanoma, head and neck, liver or kidney cancer.

The CDR3 DNA follows: TGTGCCAGCAGCTTGATTAGGTTCGGGACTGAAGCTTTCTTT. This encodes CASSLIRFGTEAFF. The chain couples TRBV5-5 to TRBJ1-1; no definite D call. The CDR3 covers 14 residues. Deletions cut 1 base from V and 5 bases from J, with 12 bases between. Germline loops: CDR1 SGHKS, CDR2 YYEKEE (reference sequence).

This chain uses TRBV7-2 with TRBJ1-5; TRBD1 agrees at 7 bases. There are 15 residues in the CDR3. Germline V gene data show CDR1 as SGHTA and CDR2 as FQGNSA. Trimming at V came to 2 bases and at J to 2 bases, leaving 3 bases not matched to a gene. The CDR3 loop is CASSLYRGGNQPQHF. In DNA form, the CDR3 reads TGTGCCAGCAGCTTATACAGGGGTGGCAATCAGCCCCAGCATTTT.

This clone was picked up a small number of times. V is TRBV28 and J is TRBJ2-1; no definite D call. The CDR3 extends over 15 amino acids. The V end was cut by 6 bases, the J end by 4 bases, with 16 bases between. Germline values: CDR1 MDHEN, CDR2 SYDVKM. CDR3 DNA: TGTGCCAGCAGCTCACTTCATACTATATACAATGAGCAGTTCTTC. Amino acid sequence: CASSSLHTIYNEQFF.

This rearrangement joins TRBV7-6 to TRBJ2-7; 7 bases are shared with TRBD1. This CDR3 spans 16 amino acids. Germline trimming cut 0 bases from V and 4 bases from J; bases unmatched to any gene: 9. The germline V gene encodes CDR1 SGHVS and CDR2 FNYEAQ. Here the CDR3 reads CASSLASAGGVYEQYF. The CDR3 DNA is TGTGCCAGCAGCTTAGCGTCGGCAGGGGGTGTTTACGAGCAGTACTTC.

This clone is a singleton in its sample. This chain uses TRBV25-1 with TRBJ1-3; D is ambiguous. The V gene lost 5 bases and the J gene lost 0 bases, with 8 bases spanning the gap. Germline CDR1 reads MGHDK; CDR2 reads SYGVNS. The CDR3 has 14 amino acids. The chain's CDR3 is CASSQTVSGNTIYF. DNA for the CDR3: TGTGCCAGCAGTCAGACCGTCTCTGGAAACACCATATATTTT.

The J gene is TRBJ2-7, the V gene TRBV7-9; D remains unclear. CDR1 is SEHNR, CDR2 FQNEAQ, per germline (reference sequence). The CDR3 sequence is 12 residues long. Deletions cut 5 bases from V and 5 bases from J, with 10 bases between. CDR3 sequence: CASSPPGDEQYF. CDR3 sequence (DNA): TGTGCCAGCAGCCCGCCGGGCGACGAGCAGTACTTC.

V gene TRBV14 combines with J gene TRBJ2-3; TRBD1 might be the D (5 bases). Germline CDR1 is SGHDN and CDR2 is FVKESK. This CDR3 spans 15 amino acids. Trimming shortened V by 3 bases and J by 0 bases, and 10 bases separated the two germline ends. The CDR3: CASSQLQGSTDTQYF. CDR3 in DNA: TGTGCCAGCAGCCAGCTGCAGGGTAGCACAGATACGCAGTATTTT. The full variable domain, its missing parts supplied by reference TRBV14 and TRBJ2-3, is EAGVTQFPSHSVIEKGQTVTLRCDPISGHDNLYWYRRVMGKEIKFLLHFVKESKQDESGMPNNRFLAERTGGTYSTLKVQPAELEDSGVYFCASSQLQGSTDTQYFGPGTRLTVL.

CDR3 nucleotides: TGTGCCAGCAGCTTACCAGTGGATACGCAGTATTTT. Translated, it gives CASSLPVDTQYF. The chain recombines TRBV7-9 with TRBJ2-3; D gene ambiguous. The V gene's germline CDR1 is SEHNR and CDR2 FQNEAQ (reference sequence). The V end lost 2 bases, the J end lost 6 bases, and 6 bases lay between the germline ends. The CDR3 consists of 12 residues.

The CDR3 spells CASSSSGGSGEKLFF. CDR3 sequence (DNA): TGCGCCAGCAGCTCGTCGGGGGGGTCAGGTGAAAAACTGTTTTTT. The gene calls are TRBV5-1 and TRBJ1-4; maybe TRBD1 (5 bases). CDR1 and CDR2 from the germline V gene are SGHRS and YFSETQ. With 3 bases removed from V and 7 bases from J, the gap between germline ends came to 16 bases. The CDR3 spans 15 residues.

The chain has TRBV7-8 and TRBJ2-7; a weak D match, TRBD2 (6 bases). The CDR3 is 18 amino acids. The germline V gene has CDR1 SGHVS and CDR2 FQNEAQ. With 1 base removed from V and 4 bases from J, the gap between germline ends came to 23 bases. The CDR3 nucleotides are TGTGCCAGCAGCTTAGGGGGGGTTAGCGGCCCTAATCTATACGAGCAGTACTTC. It is translated as CASSLGGVSGPNLYEQYF.

This clone was seen just once. The chain is built from TRBV23-1 and TRBJ2-5; 11 bases fit TRBD2. TRBV23-1 is identified as an open reading frame with a role that is uncertain. This CDR3 is 15 amino acids long. Germline trimming cut 7 bases from V and 2 bases from J; bases unmatched to any gene: 6. CDR3 nucleotides: TGCGCCAGCACGACTAGCGGGGAACCACAAGAGACCCAGTACTTC. Translation: CASTTSGEPQETQYF.

Only a few counts were recorded for this clone. The J gene is TRBJ1-2, the V gene TRBV10-1; 7 bases agree with TRBD1. This CDR3 is built from 13 residues. Trimming cost V 5 bases and J 4 bases; bases outside gene matches: 4. Germline V gives CDR1 WNHNN, CDR2 SYGVQD (reference sequence). CDR3 residues: CASSPQGTYGYTF. CDR3 nucleotides: TGCGCCAGCAGTCCACAGGGGACCTATGGCTACACCTTC.

The rearrangement links TRBV19 to TRBJ2-4; D possibly corresponds to TRBD1 (5 bases). The CDR3 length is 12 residues. Germline V gene lookup returns CDR1 LNHDA and CDR2 SQIVND (reference sequence). The V gene lost 11 bases and the J gene lost 6 bases, with 14 bases spanning the gap. The DNA for the CDR3 is TGTGCCTCTAGGGGTTCGGCAAACATTCAGTACTTC. Amino acids: CASRGSANIQYF. The complete variable domain, with remaining parts taken from reference TRBV19 and TRBJ2-4, reads DGGITQSPKYLFRKEGQNVTLSCEQNLNHDAMYWYRQDPGQGLRLIYYSQIVNDFQKGDIAEGYSVSREKKESFPLTVTSAQKNPTAFYLCASRGSANIQYFGAGTRLSVL.

The genes are TRBV7-2 and TRBJ2-5; no reliable D call. From germline, CDR1 is SGHTA and CDR2 FQGNSA. Deletions cut 5 bases from V and 3 bases from J, with 4 bases between. This CDR3 contains 11 residues. CDR3 sequence reads: CASSAKETQYF. CDR3 in DNA: TGTGCCAGCAGCGCGAAAGAGACCCAGTACTTC.

The count of this clone is one. V usage is TRBV9 and J usage is TRBJ2-5, with a weak D call TRBD2 (5 bases). Trimming took off 0 bases at V and 1 base at J, with 10 bases between the two ends. Per germline, CDR1 SGDLS and CDR2 YYNGEE. The CDR3 loop spans 15 amino acids. Here the CDR3 DNA reads TGTGCCAGCAGCGTAGAGGAGCGGCCCCAAGAGACCCAGTACTTC. Residues: CASSVEERPQETQYF.

The CDR3 DNA sequence: TGTGCCATCAGTGAGTCGTCAGACACTAATGAAAAACTGTTTTTT. Amino acid sequence: CAISESSDTNEKLFF. This chain connects TRBV10-3 to TRBJ1-4; no reliable D call. This CDR3 region has 15 residues. Germline lookup yields CDR1 ENHRY and CDR2 SYGVKD. Trimming took off 0 bases at V and 2 bases at J, with 7 bases between the two ends.

V gene TRBV5-1 combines with J gene TRBJ1-2; 9 bases map to TRBD1. J gave up 4 bases and V 4 bases, and 5 bases lay outside the gene matches. Per germline, CDR1 SGHRS and CDR2 YFSETQ. There are 14 residues in the CDR3. This CDR3 is CASSSLTGGYGYTF. Here the CDR3 DNA reads TGCGCCAGCAGCAGCCTGACAGGGGGCTATGGCTACACCTTC.

The J gene is TRBJ2-5, the V gene TRBV28; 9 bases are a match to TRBD2. Germline lookup yields CDR1 MDHEN and CDR2 SYDVKM. CDR3 length: 15 residues. Trimming took 2 bases from V and 6 from J; bases not matched to a gene: 7. The CDR3 reads CASSLMREGGKTQYF. The CDR3 region has the DNA TGTGCCAGCAGTTTAATGCGGGAGGGCGGGAAGACCCAGTACTTC.

This clone showed up just a few times. This chain joins TRBV6-1 and TRBJ2-5; TRBD1 agrees at 8 bases. CDR3 length equals 14 residues. CDR1 is MNHNS, CDR2 SASEGT, per germline. V was pared by 2 bases and J by 5 bases, with 4 bases of the junction left unmatched. The CDR3 protein is CASSEFNRGETQYF. The CDR3 bases are TGTGCCAGCAGTGAATTCAACAGGGGGGAGACCCAGTACTTC.

The rearrangement uses TRBV7-9 and TRBJ2-7; no reliable D call. There are 12 residues in the CDR3. Trimming removed 7 bases from V and 2 bases from J, with 9 bases in between. Germline CDR1 SEHNR, CDR2 FQNEAQ (reference sequence). CDR3: CASKGRAYEQYF. The CDR3 DNA follows: TGTGCCAGCAAAGGCAGAGCCTACGAGCAGTACTTC.

This clone was seen only a few times. The chain links TRBV30 to TRBJ1-1; no clear D. V lost 2 bases, J lost 0 bases, and 10 bases lay in between. The CDR3 length is 14 residues. The germline gives CDR1 GTSNPN, CDR2 SVGIG (reference sequence). In nucleotides, the CDR3 is TGTGCCTGGAGTTCCTTAGTGATGAACACTGAAGCTTTCTTT. This gives the protein CAWSSLVMNTEAFF.

The CDR3 sequence is CASSSRTSGNTDTQYF. The CDR3 coding sequence is TGTGCCAGTAGTTCCCGGACTAGCGGAAACACAGATACGCAGTATTTT. The chain links TRBV19 to TRBJ2-3; 10 nucleotides align to TRBD2. This CDR3 spans 16 amino acids. The germline gives CDR1 LNHDA, CDR2 SQIVND (reference sequence). With V trimmed by 5 bases and J by 2 bases, 7 bases remained unmatched. Drawing the rest from reference TRBV19 and TRBJ2-3, the complete variable domain is DGGITQSPKYLFRKEGQNVTLSCEQNLNHDAMYWYRQDPGQGLRLIYYSQIVNDFQKGDIAEGYSVSREKKESFPLTVTSAQKNPTAFYLCASSSRTSGNTDTQYFGPGTRLTVL.